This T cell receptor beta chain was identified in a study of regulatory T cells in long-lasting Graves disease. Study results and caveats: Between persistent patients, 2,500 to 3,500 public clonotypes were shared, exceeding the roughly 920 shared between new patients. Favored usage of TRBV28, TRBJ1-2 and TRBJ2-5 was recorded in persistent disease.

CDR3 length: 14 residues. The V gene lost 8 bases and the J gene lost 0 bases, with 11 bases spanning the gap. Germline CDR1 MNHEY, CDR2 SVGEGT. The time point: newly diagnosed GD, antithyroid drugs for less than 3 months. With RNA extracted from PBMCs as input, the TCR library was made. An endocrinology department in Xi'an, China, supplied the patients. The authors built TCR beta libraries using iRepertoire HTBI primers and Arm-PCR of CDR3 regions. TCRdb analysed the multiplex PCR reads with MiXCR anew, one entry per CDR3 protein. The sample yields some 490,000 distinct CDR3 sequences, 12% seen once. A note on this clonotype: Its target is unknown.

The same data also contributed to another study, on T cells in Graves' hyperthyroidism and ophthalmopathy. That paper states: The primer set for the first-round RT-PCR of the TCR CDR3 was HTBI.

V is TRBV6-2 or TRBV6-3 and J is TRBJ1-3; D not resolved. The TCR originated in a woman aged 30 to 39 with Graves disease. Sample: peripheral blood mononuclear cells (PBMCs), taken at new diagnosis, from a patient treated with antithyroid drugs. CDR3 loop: CASQVQTSGNTIYF. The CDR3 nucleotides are TGTGCCAGCCAAGTACAAACCTCTGGAAACACCATATATTTT.